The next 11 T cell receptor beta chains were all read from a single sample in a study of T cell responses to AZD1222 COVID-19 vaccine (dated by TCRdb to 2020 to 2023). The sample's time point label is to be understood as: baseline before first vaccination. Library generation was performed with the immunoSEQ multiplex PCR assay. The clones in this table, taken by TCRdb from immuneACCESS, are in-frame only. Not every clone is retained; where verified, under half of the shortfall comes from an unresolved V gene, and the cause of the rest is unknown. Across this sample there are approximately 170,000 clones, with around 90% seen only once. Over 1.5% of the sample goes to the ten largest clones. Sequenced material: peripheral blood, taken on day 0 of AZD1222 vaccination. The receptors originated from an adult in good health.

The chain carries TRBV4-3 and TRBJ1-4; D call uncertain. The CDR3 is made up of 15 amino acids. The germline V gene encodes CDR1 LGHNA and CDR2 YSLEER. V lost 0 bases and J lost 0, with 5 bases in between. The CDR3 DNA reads TGCGCCAGCAGCCAAGAGTCCGCAACTAATGAAAAACTGTTTTTT. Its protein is CASSQESATNEKLFF.

CDR3 amino acids: CASSQGLTGNTEAFF. In nucleotides, the CDR3 is TGCGCCAGCAGCCAGGGACTGACAGGGAACACTGAAGCTTTCTTT. The chain employs TRBV4-1 and TRBJ1-1; tentative D call: TRBD1 (6 bases). The CDR3 covers 15 residues. In germline, CDR1 is MGHRA, CDR2 YSYEKL. With 3 bases removed from V and 1 base from J, the gap between germline ends came to 12 bases.

CDR3: CASSYSLFVGSYEQYF. CDR3 coding DNA: TGTGCCAGCAGTTACTCACTATTTGTGGGCTCCTACGAGCAGTACTTC. The chain links TRBV6-2 or TRBV6-3 to TRBJ2-7, with D uncertain. The germline V gene has CDR1 MNHEY and CDR2 SVGEGT. The CDR3 has 16 residues. Trimming removed 0 bases from V and 0 bases from J, with 12 bases in between.

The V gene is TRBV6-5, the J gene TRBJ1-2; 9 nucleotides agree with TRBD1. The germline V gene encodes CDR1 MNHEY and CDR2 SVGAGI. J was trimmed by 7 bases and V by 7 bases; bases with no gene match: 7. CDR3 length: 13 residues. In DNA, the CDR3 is TGTGCCAGCATCCTACAGGGGGCGTTTGGCTACACCTTC. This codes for CASILQGAFGYTF.

CDR3 sequence reads: CASSDSKGAHLEQYF. The CDR3 nucleotides are TGTGCCAGCAGTGACTCGAAGGGGGCGCACCTCGAGCAGTACTTC. The chain carries TRBV6-4 and TRBJ2-7; the match to TRBD1 covers 7 bases. Germline CDR1 reads MRHNA; CDR2 reads SNTAGT. V was clipped by 0 bases and J by 6 bases; unmatched bases: 8. The CDR3 totals 15 residues.

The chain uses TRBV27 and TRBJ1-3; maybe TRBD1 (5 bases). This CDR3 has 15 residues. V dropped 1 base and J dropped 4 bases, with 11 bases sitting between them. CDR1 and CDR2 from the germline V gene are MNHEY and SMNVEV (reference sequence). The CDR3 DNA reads TGTGCCAGCAGTTTATGGGGCAGGGAAGGAAACACCATATATTTT. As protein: CASSLWGREGNTIYF.

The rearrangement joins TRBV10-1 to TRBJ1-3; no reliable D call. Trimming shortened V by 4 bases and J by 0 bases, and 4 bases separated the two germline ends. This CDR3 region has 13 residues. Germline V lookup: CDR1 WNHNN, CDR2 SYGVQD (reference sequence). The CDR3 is CASSGGSGNTIYF. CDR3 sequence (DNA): TGCGCCAGCAGTGGGGGCTCTGGAAACACCATATATTTT.

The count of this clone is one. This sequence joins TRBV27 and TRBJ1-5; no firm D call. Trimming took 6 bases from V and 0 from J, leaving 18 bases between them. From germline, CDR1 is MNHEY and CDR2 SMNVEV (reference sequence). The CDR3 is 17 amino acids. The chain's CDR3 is CASSPRLGRSSNQPQHF. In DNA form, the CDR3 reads TGTGCCAGCAGCCCCAGACTTGGCAGGAGTAGCAATCAGCCCCAGCATTTT.

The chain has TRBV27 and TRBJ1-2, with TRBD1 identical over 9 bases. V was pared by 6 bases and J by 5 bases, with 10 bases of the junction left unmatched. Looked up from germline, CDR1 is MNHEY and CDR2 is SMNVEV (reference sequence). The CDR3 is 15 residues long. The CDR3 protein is CASRPQQGAQYGYTF. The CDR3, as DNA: TGTGCCAGCAGGCCTCAACAGGGGGCGCAGTATGGCTACACCTTC.

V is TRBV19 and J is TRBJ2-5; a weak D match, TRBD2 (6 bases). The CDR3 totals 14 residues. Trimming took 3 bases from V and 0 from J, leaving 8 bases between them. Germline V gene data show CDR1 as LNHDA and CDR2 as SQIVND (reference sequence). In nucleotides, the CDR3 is TGTGCCAGTAGTATGCGGGGTTACCAAGAGACCCAGTACTTC. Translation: CASSMRGYQETQYF. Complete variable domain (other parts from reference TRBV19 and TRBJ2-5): DGGITQSPKYLFRKEGQNVTLSCEQNLNHDAMYWYRQDPGQGLRLIYYSQIVNDFQKGDIAEGYSVSREKKESFPLTVTSAQKNPTAFYLCASSMRGYQETQYFGPGTRLLVL.

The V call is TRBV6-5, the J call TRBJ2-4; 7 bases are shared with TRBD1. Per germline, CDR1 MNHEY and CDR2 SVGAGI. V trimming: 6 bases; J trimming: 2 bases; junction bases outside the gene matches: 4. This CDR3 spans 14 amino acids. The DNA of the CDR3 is TGTGCCAGCAGAAACAGGGGTCCCAAAAACATTCAGTACTTC. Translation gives CASRNRGPKNIQYF.